This TCR beta chain was captured in a study of blood T cell repertoires in COVID-19. The overall study: Sites across the United States, Italy and Spain contributed samples from acute and convalescent COVID-19. In each case, the material was cDNA or gDNA derived from T cells, B-cell-depleted T cells, or PBMCs.

The Seattle patients, enrolled during active infection, were followed longitudinally. Methods used by the authors: The assay estimated nucleated cells by amplifying reference gene primers. The data were produced by immunoSEQ multiplex PCR, yet TCRdb's version contains in-frame clones alone and is incomplete. V, J and clone size are those of that table, while D and trimming were read from the DNA. Of about 290,000 clones listed, 85% to 90% are singletons. V was clipped by 2 bases and J by 5 bases; unmatched bases: 2. Germline V lookup: CDR1 SGHNT, CDR2 YENEEA. The CDR3 consists of 13 residues. This receptor was obtained from a woman aged 30 to 39 with COVID-19, enrolled during active disease. The sample consisted of peripheral blood. The rearrangement joins TRBV11-3 to TRBJ2-5; 7 nucleotides match TRBD2. The DNA of the CDR3 is TGTGCCAGCAGCTTATGGCGGGGGGAGACCCAGTACTTC. It codes for CASSLWRGETQYF.